One and the same sample provided the 4 T cell receptor beta chains below, sequenced in a study of blood T cell repertoires in COVID-19. Data came from immunoSEQ multiplex PCR; TCRdb stores just in-frame clones and leaves some out. The sample lists approximately 240,000 clones, 82% occurring once. The sequenced material came from peripheral blood. The receptors were gathered from a woman older than 75 with active or convalescent COVID-19.

This clone was detected only a few times. J is TRBJ2-7 and V is TRBV9; 9 bases match TRBD1. The CDR3 is 17 residues long. V gave up 0 bases and J gave up 2 bases; unmatched junction bases: 9. Germline CDR1 and CDR2: SGDLS and YYNGEE. The CDR3 DNA reads TGTGCCAGCAGCGTAGTGGTTGGGGACAGGGTAACCTACGAGCAGTACTTC. Amino acids: CASSVVVGDRVTYEQYF.

This clone came up a few times. The rearrangement joins TRBV10-2 to TRBJ1-1, with TRBD1 matching 7 bases. Germline-derived CDR1 and CDR2 are WSHSY and SAAADI. This CDR3 region has 13 residues. The J segment lost 7 bases and the V segment lost 5 bases, leaving 7 bases of the junction unmatched. CDR3 protein: CASSKGQALEAFF. Here the CDR3 DNA reads TGCGCCAGCAGTAAAGGACAGGCTCTTGAAGCTTTCTTT.

V is TRBV7-2 and J is TRBJ1-1, with TRBD1 as a possible D gene (6 bases). Looked up from germline, CDR1 is SGHTA and CDR2 is FQGNSA. The CDR3 sequence is 14 residues long. V lost 1 base and J lost 3, with 9 bases in between. CDR3 amino acids: CASSLVQGYTEAFF. In DNA form, the CDR3 reads TGTGCCAGCAGCTTAGTTCAGGGGTACACTGAAGCTTTCTTT.

The chain employs TRBV7-9 and TRBJ2-7; a possible D gene is TRBD1 (6 bases). The ends were cut back, 1 base at V and 9 bases at J, with 13 bases in the middle. Germline V lookup: CDR1 SEHNR, CDR2 FQNEAQ (reference sequence). CDR3 length: 13 residues. Here the CDR3 reads CASSLDRVAGQYF. As DNA, the CDR3 is TGTGCCAGCAGCTTAGACAGGGTGGCTGGGCAGTACTTC.